The 15 T cell receptor beta chains reported below all come from one sample, sequenced in a study of CD8 T cells in Susac syndrome. RNA amounts of roughly 0.5 to 1 ug underwent reverse transcription with random hexamers. TCRdb reanalysed the immunoSEQ multiplex PCR reads using MiXCR and keeps one entry per CDR3 protein. Of roughly 400,000 distinct CDR3 sequences listed, roughly 85% are singletons. The specimen was CD8+ T cells from PBMCs. Receptors were obtained from a human donor with multiple sclerosis.

This chain uses TRBV9 with TRBJ2-3; the match to TRBD1 covers 10 bases. The V segment lost 4 bases and the J segment 1 base; nucleotides outside the gene matches: 3. Germline CDR1 and CDR2: SGDLS and YYNGEE. This CDR3 has 15 residues. Written as DNA, the CDR3 is TGTGCCAGCAGCATCGGACAGGGGGGCACAGATACGCAGTATTTT. As protein: CASSIGQGGTDTQYF.

This rearrangement joins TRBV20-1 to TRBJ1-5; D perhaps matches TRBD1 (5 bases). Trimming pared 4 bases from V and 0 bases from J, leaving 19 bases between. There are 17 residues in the CDR3. CDR1 is DFQATT and CDR2 is SNEGSKA in the germline V gene (reference sequence). This CDR3 is CSAKPVDGGYSNQPQHF. The CDR3 bases are TGCAGTGCTAAGCCGGTAGACGGGGGATATAGCAATCAGCCCCAGCATTTT.

This sequence joins TRBV24-1 and TRBJ2-2, with TRBD2 matching 10 bases. V trimming: 11 bases; J trimming: 5 bases; junction bases outside the gene matches: 4. CDR3 length: 13 residues. Per germline, CDR1 KGHDR and CDR2 SFDVKD. The CDR3 sequence is CASGTSDTGELFF. Here the CDR3 DNA reads TGTGCCAGCGGGACTAGCGATACCGGGGAGCTGTTTTTT.

The chain has TRBV14 and TRBJ1-4; D unclear. The CDR3 spans 12 residues. Germline V lookup: CDR1 SGHDN, CDR2 FVKESK. Trimming stripped 0 bases from V and 10 bases from J, with 6 bases between. Here the CDR3 DNA reads TGTGCCAGCAGCCAAGACCGTTTAAAACTGTTTTTT. This encodes CASSQDRLKLFF.

The rearrangement links TRBV25-1 to TRBJ1-1; 8 bases line up with TRBD1. With V trimmed by 4 bases and J by 4 bases, 8 bases remained unmatched. The CDR3 has 15 residues. Looked up from germline, CDR1 is MGHDK and CDR2 is SYGVNS. The CDR3 here is CASSARTGTATEAFF. Written as DNA, the CDR3 is TGTGCCAGCAGTGCCCGGACAGGGACGGCCACTGAAGCTTTCTTT.

The CDR3 nucleotides are TGCAGCGCCGAGAGCGACAGGGGCCTTAGAAACAATGAGCAGTTCTTC. Amino acids: CSAESDRGLRNNEQFF. The V and J genes are TRBV29-1 and TRBJ2-1; TRBD1 aligns across 8 bases. Germline V CDR1 and CDR2: SQVTM, ANQGSEA. V shed 7 bases and J 5 bases; nucleotides not matched to a gene: 16. The CDR3 extends over 16 amino acids.

J is TRBJ1-2 and V is TRBV19; possibly TRBD1 for D (6 bases). Trimming pared 6 bases from V and 7 bases from J, leaving 12 bases between. This CDR3 spans 12 amino acids. Germline V gives CDR1 LNHDA, CDR2 SQIVND (reference sequence). This CDR3 reads CASRQQGIGYTF. In nucleotides, the CDR3 is TGTGCCAGTAGACAACAGGGCATTGGCTACACCTTC.

This clonotype was counted once. This chain joins TRBV7-9 and TRBJ2-1; TRBD1 matches at 9 bases. Germline V gene sequence: CDR1 SEHNR, CDR2 FQNEAQ (reference sequence). The J segment lost 4 bases and the V segment lost 4 bases, leaving 8 bases of the junction unmatched. CDR3 length: 16 residues. CDR3 loop: CASSSPGTGLYNEQFF. The CDR3 DNA reads as TGTGCCAGCAGCTCGCCAGGGACAGGGCTTTACAATGAGCAGTTCTTC.

The rearrangement uses TRBV12-3 or TRBV12-4 and TRBJ2-5; 8 bases map to TRBD1. There are 16 residues in the CDR3. V lost 4 bases and J lost 2; bases outside the gene matches: 9. The CDR3 sequence is CASSSPTGAPQETQYF. As DNA, the CDR3 is TGTGCCAGCAGTTCCCCGACAGGGGCCCCACAAGAGACCCAGTACTTC.

This rearrangement joins TRBV6-5 to TRBJ2-5; 7 bases fit TRBD1. CDR1 MNHEY and CDR2 SVGAGI come from the germline V gene. The CDR3 extends over 15 amino acids. V dropped 4 bases and J dropped 3; count of bases not matched to a gene: 8. Here the CDR3 DNA reads TGTGCCAGCAGTTTCTCCCGGGACAGAAAAGAGACCCAGTACTTC. It codes for CASSFSRDRKETQYF.

A remark on this clonotype: An end of the junction differs from the germline gene, which may be a read error. The gene calls are TRBV14 and TRBJ2-2, with 7 bases aligning to TRBD1. The CDR3 has 16 residues. The germline CDR1 and CDR2 sequences are SGHDN and FVKESK. This chain's CDR3 is CASGQATGVDTGELFF. The CDR3 region has the DNA TGTGCCAGCGGCCAAGCCACAGGGGTAGACACCGGGGAGCTGTTTTTT.

A few counts support this clonotype. V is TRBV27 and J is TRBJ1-5; TRBD1 might be the D (5 bases). The CDR3 is 16 amino acids. The V gene's germline CDR1 is MNHEY and CDR2 SMNVEV (reference sequence). V dropped 0 bases and J dropped 0 bases, with 9 bases sitting between them. The chain's CDR3 is CASSLSWGDSNQPQHF. The CDR3 bases are TGTGCCAGCAGTTTATCGTGGGGGGATAGCAATCAGCCCCAGCATTTT.

This rearrangement joins TRBV10-3 to TRBJ1-1; D is unresolved. This CDR3 spans 14 amino acids. V lost 0 bases and J lost 8, with 13 bases in between. Germline V gene sequence: CDR1 ENHRY, CDR2 SYGVKD. CDR3 DNA sequence: TGTGCCATCAGTGAGTCGATGGCAGCCCGAGAAGCTTTCTTT. This translates into CAISESMAAREAFF.

The chain links TRBV6-1 to TRBJ1-6, with unresolved D. The CDR3 has 17 residues. The germline CDR1 and CDR2 sequences are MNHNS and SASEGT. The V end lost 1 base, the J end lost 2 bases, and 12 bases lay between the germline ends. The DNA of the CDR3 is TGTGCCAGCAGTGAAGGAGTGGGAGGCGCCTATAATTCACCCCTCCACTTT. It is translated as CASSEGVGGAYNSPLHF.

The sample holds a few counts of this clonotype. One junction end does not reproduce the germline sequence, and a read error may be involved. The chain employs TRBV5-1 and TRBJ1-5, with 7 bases identical to TRBD1. Germline CDR1 is SGHRS and CDR2 is YFSETQ. The CDR3 spans 15 residues. CDR3 bases: TGTGCCAGCAGCTTGGGGACAGATAGCAATCAGCCCCAGCATTTT. Translated: CASSLGTDSNQPQHF.